Listed here are 10 T cell receptor beta chains from one sample, sequenced in a study of blood T cells in healthy people across ages. Together with a sample-barcoded 5' primer, a J-beta primer mix was included in a second PCR lasting about 7 to 12 cycles. TCRdb reprocessed the 5' RACE reads with MiXCR, giving one entry per CDR3 protein. The sample carries about 670,000 distinct CDR3 sequences, more than 45% recorded once. The sample consisted of blood. Receptors were obtained from a woman over 75 in good health.

This chain links TRBV2 with TRBJ1-2; D gene uncertain. The CDR3 extends over 14 amino acids. The V and J ends lost 3 bases and 0 bases respectively, with 8 bases between them. Per the germline V gene, CDR1 is SNHLY and CDR2 is FYNNEI. The chain's CDR3 is CASSEGVSNYGYTF. The CDR3 DNA reads as TGTGCCAGCAGTGAGGGCGTCTCTAACTATGGCTACACCTTC.

This chain links TRBV30 with TRBJ2-7, with D perhaps given as TRBD1 or TRBD2 (5 bases each). V lost 4 bases and J lost 9, with 16 bases in between. The CDR3 has 12 amino acids. Per germline, CDR1 GTSNPN and CDR2 SVGIG (reference sequence). Here the CDR3 DNA reads TGTGCCTGGAACTCAGGGACCTCAGGGCAGTACTTC. Translating it yields CAWNSGTSGQYF.

This clonotype was detected ten times or more. The rearrangement uses TRBV13 and TRBJ1-6; D might be TRBD1 (6 bases). Trimming took off 3 bases at V and 5 bases at J, with 8 bases between the two ends. CDR1 is PRHDT, CDR2 FYEKMQ, per germline (reference sequence). This CDR3 has 14 residues. The CDR3 region has the DNA TGTGCCAGCAGCTTTCAGGGGAATAATTCACCCCTCCACTTT. It codes for CASSFQGNNSPLHF.

The chain recombines TRBV7-3 with TRBJ2-7, with 10 bases lining up with TRBD2. This CDR3 is 17 amino acids long. The junction had 12 bases not matched to a gene; V was cut back by 6 bases and J by 1 base. Germline lookup yields CDR1 SGHTA and CDR2 FQGTGA. CDR3 in DNA: TGTGCCAGCAGTTCAACTCCGGGACTAGCGACTTCCTACGAGCAGTACTTC. This translates into CASSSTPGLATSYEQYF.

The gene calls are TRBV6-6 and TRBJ2-7; D gene ambiguous. V lost 5 bases, J lost 4 bases, and 12 bases lay in between. This CDR3 region has 13 residues. CDR1 and CDR2 from the germline V gene are MNHNY and SVGAGI (reference sequence). The CDR3 DNA is TGTGCCAGCAGTGACGACGCGATATACGAGCAGTACTTC. Translation gives CASSDDAIYEQYF.

In this sample, this clonotype turned up once. Given a much more abundant clone one base away, this may be a read error. CDR3 coding DNA: TGCGCCAGCAGCTCTAGGACAGACACCCTAGCTCTCTACGATGAGCAGTTCTTC. The encoded protein is CASSSRTDTLALYDEQFF. The chain couples TRBV5-1 to TRBJ2-1, with D possibly TRBD1 on 6 matching bases. The CDR3 has 18 residues. CDR1 and CDR2 (germline): SGHRS, YFSETQ.

The chain employs TRBV7-9 and TRBJ1-1; 8 bases are shared with TRBD1. This CDR3 contains 15 residues. The V gene end was trimmed by 5 bases and the J gene end by 4 bases; junction bases not matched to a gene: 9. Germline V CDR1 and CDR2: SEHNR, FQNEAQ (reference sequence). DNA of the CDR3: TGTGCCAGCAGCCCAATGGGACAGGCTGCCACTGAAGCTTTCTTT. Translated: CASSPMGQAATEAFF.

The table lists this clonotype with many counts. The CDR3 here is CASSLASNNEQFF. The DNA for the CDR3 is TGTGCCAGCAGCTTAGCGAGCAACAATGAGCAGTTCTTC. The rearrangement links TRBV7-9 to TRBJ2-1; no firm D call. This CDR3 spans 13 amino acids. Germline CDR1 reads SEHNR; CDR2 reads FQNEAQ (reference sequence). Trimming removed 0 bases from V and 5 bases from J, with 5 bases in between.

The chain has TRBV3-1 and TRBJ2-4; D is possibly TRBD1 or TRBD2 (5 bases each). Germline loops: CDR1 LGHDT, CDR2 YNNKEL (reference sequence). The CDR3 consists of 15 residues. V lost 4 bases to trimming and J lost 0 bases, with 10 bases between them. CDR3: CASSPQGVAKNIQYF. The CDR3 nucleotides read TGTGCCAGCAGCCCTCAGGGAGTAGCCAAAAACATTCAGTACTTC.

The CDR3 reads CASSGVSSGTQYF. CDR3 sequence (DNA): TGTGCCAGCAGCGGAGTGAGCTCGGGGACCCAGTACTTC. The V gene is TRBV9, the J gene TRBJ2-5; D remains ambiguous. The CDR3 contains 13 residues. Trimming pared 3 bases from V and 7 bases from J, leaving 13 bases between. Looked up from germline, CDR1 is SGDLS and CDR2 is YYNGEE.